This T cell receptor beta chain was captured by sequencing in a study of T cell clones after liver transplantation. Study background: Until 12-24 months post-transplant, subjects got standard immunosuppression and no induction. Tolerant meant at least one year fully off immunosuppression without liver enzymes above twice normal.

Study-wide points: Graft donor-reactive T cells may have migrated into the graft rather than being deleted.

Assay: immunoSEQ multiplex PCR; the TCRdb copy retains only in-frame clones and omits some. The repertoire holds around 60,000 clones, with 65% to 75% as singletons. This clone has at least ten counts. Its target is unknown. Trimming pared 2 bases from V and 5 bases from J, leaving 19 bases between. The germline gives CDR1 MNHEY, CDR2 SMNVEV (reference sequence). This CDR3 is built from 18 residues. The sequencing here drew on CD4+ T cells from blood, taken before liver transplant. The sequence came from a human donor who received a liver transplant. The chain couples TRBV27 to TRBJ1-6; D call uncertain. The CDR3 sequence: CASSLRAAPGRNNSPLHF. DNA of the CDR3: TGTGCCAGCAGTTTACGCGCCGCCCCCGGGAGGAATAATTCACCCCTCCACTTT.